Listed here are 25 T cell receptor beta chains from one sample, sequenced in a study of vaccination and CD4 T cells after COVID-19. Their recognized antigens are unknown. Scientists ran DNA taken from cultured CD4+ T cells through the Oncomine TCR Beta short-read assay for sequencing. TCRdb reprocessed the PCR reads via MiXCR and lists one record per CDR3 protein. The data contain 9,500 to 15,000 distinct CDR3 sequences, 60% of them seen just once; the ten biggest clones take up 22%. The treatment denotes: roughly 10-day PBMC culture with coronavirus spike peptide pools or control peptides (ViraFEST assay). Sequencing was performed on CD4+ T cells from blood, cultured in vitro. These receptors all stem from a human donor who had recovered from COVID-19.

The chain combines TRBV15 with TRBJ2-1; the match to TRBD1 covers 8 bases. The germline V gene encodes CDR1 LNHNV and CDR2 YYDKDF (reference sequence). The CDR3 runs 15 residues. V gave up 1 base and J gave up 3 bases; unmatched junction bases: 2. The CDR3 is CATSRGTGGYNEQFF. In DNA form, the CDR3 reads TGTGCCACCAGCAGAGGCACAGGGGGCTACAATGAGCAGTTCTTC.

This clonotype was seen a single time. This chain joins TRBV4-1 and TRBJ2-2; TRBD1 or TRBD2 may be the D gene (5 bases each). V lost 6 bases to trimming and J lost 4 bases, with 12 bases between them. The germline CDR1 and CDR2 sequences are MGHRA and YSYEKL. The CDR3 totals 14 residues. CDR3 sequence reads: CASRGWGSTGELFF. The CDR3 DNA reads TGCGCCAGCAGGGGTTGGGGGTCCACCGGGGAGCTGTTTTTT.

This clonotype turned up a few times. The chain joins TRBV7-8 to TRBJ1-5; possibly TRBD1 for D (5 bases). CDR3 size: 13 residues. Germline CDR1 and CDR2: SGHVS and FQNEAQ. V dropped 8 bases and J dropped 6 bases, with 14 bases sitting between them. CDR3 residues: CASSEGEPQPQHF. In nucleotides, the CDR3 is TGTGCCAGCTCCGAAGGGGAGCCTCAGCCCCAGCATTTT.

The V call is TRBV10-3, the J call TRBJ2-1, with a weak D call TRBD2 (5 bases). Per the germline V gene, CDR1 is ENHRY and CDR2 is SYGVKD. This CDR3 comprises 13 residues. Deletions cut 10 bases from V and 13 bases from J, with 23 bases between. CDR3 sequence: CATQPPSRTAQFF. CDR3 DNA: TGTGCCACCCAGCCGCCTTCAAGGACTGCCCAGTTCTTC.

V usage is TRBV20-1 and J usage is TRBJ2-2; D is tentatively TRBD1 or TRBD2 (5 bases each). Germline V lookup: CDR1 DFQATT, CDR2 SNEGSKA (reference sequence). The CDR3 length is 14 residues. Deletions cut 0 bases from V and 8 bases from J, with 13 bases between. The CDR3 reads CSARDSGTQGELFF. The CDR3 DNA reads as TGCAGTGCTAGAGACTCCGGGACCCAGGGGGAGCTGTTTTTT.

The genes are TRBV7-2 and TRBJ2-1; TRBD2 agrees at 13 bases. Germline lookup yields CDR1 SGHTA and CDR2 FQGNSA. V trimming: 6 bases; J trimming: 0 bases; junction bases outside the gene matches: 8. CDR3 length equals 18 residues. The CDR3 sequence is CASRGLAGATPSYNEQFF. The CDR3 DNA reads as TGTGCCAGCAGAGGACTAGCGGGAGCTACCCCCTCCTACAATGAGCAGTTCTTC.

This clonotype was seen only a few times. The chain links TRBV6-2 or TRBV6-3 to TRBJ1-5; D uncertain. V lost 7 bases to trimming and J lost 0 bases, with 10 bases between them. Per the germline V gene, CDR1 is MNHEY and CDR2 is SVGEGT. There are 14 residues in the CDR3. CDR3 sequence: CASISDGSNQPQHF. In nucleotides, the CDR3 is TGTGCCAGCATCTCGGACGGTAGCAATCAGCCCCAGCATTTT.

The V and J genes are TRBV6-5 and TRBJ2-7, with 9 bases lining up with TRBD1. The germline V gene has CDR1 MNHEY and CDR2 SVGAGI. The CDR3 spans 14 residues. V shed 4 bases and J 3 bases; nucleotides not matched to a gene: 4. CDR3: CASSSTGQGYEQYF. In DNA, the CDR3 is TGTGCCAGCAGTTCCACGGGACAGGGCTACGAGCAGTACTTC.

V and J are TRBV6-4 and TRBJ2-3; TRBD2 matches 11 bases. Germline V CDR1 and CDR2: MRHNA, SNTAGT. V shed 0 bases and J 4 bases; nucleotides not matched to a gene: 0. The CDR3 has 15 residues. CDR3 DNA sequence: TGTGCCAGCAGTGACTCACTAGCGGGAGCAGATACGCAGTATTTT. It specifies CASSDSLAGADTQYF.

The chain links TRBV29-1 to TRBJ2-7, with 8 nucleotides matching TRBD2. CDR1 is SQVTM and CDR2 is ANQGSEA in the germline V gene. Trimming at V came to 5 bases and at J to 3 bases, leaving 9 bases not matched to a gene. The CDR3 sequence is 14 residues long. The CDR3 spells CSVRDPSGSYEQYF. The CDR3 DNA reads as TGCAGCGTTAGGGATCCCAGCGGGAGCTACGAGCAGTACTTC.

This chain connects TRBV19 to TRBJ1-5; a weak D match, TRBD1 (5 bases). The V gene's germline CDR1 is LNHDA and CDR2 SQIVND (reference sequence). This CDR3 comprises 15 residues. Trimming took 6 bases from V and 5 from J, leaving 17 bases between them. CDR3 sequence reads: CASSRGSQGDQPQHF. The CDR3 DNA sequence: TGTGCCAGTAGCAGAGGGAGCCAGGGCGATCAGCCCCAGCATTTT.

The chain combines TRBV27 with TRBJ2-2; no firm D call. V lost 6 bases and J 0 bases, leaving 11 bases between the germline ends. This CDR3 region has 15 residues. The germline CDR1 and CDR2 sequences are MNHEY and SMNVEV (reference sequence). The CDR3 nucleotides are TGTGCCAGCAGGCCATTCGGACCGAACACCGGGGAGCTGTTTTTT. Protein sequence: CASRPFGPNTGELFF.

CDR3 in amino acids: CASSQDRGLAGAETQYF. The CDR3 DNA reads as TGCGCCAGCAGCCAAGATCGGGGACTAGCGGGAGCGGAGACCCAGTACTTC. The chain employs TRBV4-1 and TRBJ2-5, with TRBD2 matching over 14 bases. Looked up from germline, CDR1 is MGHRA and CDR2 is YSYEKL. The CDR3 has 17 residues. V lost 0 bases to trimming and J lost 5 bases; unmatched junction nucleotides: 5.

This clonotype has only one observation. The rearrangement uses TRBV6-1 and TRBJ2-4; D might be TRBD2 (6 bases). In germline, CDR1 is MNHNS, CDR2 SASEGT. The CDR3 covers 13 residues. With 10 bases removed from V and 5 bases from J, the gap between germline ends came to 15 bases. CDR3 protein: CATRASGENIQYF. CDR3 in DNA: TGTGCCACTCGGGCCTCGGGGGAAAACATTCAGTACTTC.

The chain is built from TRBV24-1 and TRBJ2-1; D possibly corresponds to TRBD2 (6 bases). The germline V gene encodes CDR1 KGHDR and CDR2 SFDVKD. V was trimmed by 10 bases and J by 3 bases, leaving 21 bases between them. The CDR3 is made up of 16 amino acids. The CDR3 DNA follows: TGTGCCACATCGGGGGATTATCCGAACGACTACAATGAGCAGTTCTTC. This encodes CATSGDYPNDYNEQFF.

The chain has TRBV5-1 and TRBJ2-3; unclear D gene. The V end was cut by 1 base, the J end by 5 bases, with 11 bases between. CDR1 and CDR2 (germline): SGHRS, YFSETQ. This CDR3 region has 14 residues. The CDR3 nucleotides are TGCGCCAGCAGCTTGAGACCGCCGTTAGATACGCAGTATTTT. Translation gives CASSLRPPLDTQYF.

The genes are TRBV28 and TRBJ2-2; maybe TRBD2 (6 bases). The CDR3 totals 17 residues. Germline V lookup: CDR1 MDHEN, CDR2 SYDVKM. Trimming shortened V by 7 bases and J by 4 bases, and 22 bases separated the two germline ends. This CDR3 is CASTRLGLGLFTGELFF. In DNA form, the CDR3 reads TGTGCCAGCACCAGACTAGGGCTGGGCCTGTTCACCGGGGAGCTGTTTTTT.

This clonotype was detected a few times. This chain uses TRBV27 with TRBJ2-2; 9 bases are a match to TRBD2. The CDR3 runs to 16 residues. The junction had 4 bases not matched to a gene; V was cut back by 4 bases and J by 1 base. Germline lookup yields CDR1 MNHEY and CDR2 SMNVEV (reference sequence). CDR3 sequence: CASSSLAGLNTGELFF. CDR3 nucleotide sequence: TGTGCCAGCAGTTCGCTAGCGGGATTGAACACCGGGGAGCTGTTTTTT.

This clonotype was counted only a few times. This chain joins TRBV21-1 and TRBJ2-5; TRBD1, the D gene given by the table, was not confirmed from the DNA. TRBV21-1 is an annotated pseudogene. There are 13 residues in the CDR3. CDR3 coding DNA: TGTGCCAGCAGCAACAGGGGCGGGGAGACCCAGTACTTC. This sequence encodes CASSNRGGETQYF.

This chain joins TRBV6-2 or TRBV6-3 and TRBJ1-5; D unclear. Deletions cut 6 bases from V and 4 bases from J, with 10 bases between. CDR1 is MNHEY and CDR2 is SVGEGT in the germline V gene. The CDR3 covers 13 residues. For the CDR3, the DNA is TGTGCCAGCAGCCCTTGGCAAAATCAGCCCCAGCATTTT. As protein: CASSPWQNQPQHF.

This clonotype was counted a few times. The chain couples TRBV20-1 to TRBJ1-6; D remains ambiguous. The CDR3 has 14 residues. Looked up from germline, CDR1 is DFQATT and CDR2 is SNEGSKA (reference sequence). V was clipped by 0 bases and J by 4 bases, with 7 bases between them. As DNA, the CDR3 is TGCAGTGCTAGAGAGCGCCAGTATAATTCACCCCTCCACTTT. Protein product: CSARERQYNSPLHF.

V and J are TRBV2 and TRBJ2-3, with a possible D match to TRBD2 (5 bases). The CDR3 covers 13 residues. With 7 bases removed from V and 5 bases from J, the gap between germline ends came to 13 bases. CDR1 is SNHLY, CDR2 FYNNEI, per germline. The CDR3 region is CASNEGARDTQYF. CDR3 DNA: TGTGCCAGCAACGAGGGAGCGAGAGATACGCAGTATTTT.

The CDR3 sequence is CAWKDLGGSPLHF. Here the CDR3 DNA reads TGTGCCTGGAAGGATTTGGGGGGTTCACCCCTCCACTTT. The chain uses TRBV30 and TRBJ1-6, with TRBD1 as a possible D gene (5 bases). Germline loops: CDR1 GTSNPN, CDR2 SVGIG (reference sequence). The CDR3 is 13 amino acids. V was cut by 4 bases and J by 9 bases, with 13 bases left in between.

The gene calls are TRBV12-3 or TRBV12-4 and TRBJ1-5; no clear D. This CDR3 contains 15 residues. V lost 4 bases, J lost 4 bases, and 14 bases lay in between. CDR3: CASSYNPSGNQPQHF. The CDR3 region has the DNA TGTGCCAGCAGTTATAACCCTTCGGGAAATCAGCCCCAGCATTTT.

CDR3 amino acids: CASSPRQGSSYEQYF. The CDR3 bases are TGTGCCAGCAGCCCCCGGCAGGGCAGCTCCTACGAGCAGTACTTC. V and J are TRBV7-2 and TRBJ2-7, with a possible D match to TRBD1 (5 bases). Trimming took off 5 bases at V and 0 bases at J, with 14 bases between the two ends. From germline, CDR1 is SGHTA and CDR2 FQGNSA. This CDR3 comprises 15 residues.